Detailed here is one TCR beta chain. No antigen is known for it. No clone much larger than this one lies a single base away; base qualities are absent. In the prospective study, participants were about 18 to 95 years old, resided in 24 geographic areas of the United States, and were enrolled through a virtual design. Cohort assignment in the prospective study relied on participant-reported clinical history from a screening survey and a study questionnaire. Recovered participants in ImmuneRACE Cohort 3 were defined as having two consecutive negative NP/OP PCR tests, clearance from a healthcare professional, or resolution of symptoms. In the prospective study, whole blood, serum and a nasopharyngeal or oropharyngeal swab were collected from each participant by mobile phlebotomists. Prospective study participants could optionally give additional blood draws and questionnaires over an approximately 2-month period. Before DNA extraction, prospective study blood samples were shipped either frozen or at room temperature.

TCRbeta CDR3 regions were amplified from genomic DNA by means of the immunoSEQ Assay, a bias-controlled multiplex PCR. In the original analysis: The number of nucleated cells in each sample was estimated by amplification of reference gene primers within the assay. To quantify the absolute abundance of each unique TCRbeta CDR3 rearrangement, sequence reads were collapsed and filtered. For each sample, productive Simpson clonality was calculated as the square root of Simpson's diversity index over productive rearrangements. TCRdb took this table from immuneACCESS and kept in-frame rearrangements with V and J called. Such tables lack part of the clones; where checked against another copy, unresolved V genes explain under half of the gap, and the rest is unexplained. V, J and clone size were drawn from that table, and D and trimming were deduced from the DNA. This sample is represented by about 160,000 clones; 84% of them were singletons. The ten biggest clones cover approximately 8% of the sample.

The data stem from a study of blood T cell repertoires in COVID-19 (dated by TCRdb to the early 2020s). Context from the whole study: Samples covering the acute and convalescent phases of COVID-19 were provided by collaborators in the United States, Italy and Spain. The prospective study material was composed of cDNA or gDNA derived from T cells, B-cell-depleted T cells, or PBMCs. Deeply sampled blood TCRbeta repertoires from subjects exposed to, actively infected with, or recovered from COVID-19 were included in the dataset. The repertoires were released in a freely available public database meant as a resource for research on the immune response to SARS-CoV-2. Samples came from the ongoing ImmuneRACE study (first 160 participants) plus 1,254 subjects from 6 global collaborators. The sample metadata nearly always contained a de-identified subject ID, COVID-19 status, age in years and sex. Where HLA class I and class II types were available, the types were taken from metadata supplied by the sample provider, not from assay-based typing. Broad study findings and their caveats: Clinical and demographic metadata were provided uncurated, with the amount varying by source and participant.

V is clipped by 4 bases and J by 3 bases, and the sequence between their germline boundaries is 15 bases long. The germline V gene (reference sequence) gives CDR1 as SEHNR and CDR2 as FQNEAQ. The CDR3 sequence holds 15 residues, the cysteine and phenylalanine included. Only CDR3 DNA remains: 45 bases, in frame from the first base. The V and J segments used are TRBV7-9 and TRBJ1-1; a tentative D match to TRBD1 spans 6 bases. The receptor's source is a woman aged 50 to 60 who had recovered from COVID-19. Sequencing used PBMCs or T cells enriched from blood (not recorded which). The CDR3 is CASSSTGPGDTEAFF. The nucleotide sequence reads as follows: TGTGCCAGCAGCTCAACAGGGCCAGGGGACACTGAAGCTTTCTTT. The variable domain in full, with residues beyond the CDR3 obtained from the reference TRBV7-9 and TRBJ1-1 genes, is DTGVSQNPRHKITKRGQNVTFRCDPISEHNRLYWYRQTLGQGPEFLTYFQNEAQLEKSRLLSDRFSAERPKGSFSTLEIQRTEQGDSAMYLCASSSTGPGDTEAFFGQGTRLTVV.